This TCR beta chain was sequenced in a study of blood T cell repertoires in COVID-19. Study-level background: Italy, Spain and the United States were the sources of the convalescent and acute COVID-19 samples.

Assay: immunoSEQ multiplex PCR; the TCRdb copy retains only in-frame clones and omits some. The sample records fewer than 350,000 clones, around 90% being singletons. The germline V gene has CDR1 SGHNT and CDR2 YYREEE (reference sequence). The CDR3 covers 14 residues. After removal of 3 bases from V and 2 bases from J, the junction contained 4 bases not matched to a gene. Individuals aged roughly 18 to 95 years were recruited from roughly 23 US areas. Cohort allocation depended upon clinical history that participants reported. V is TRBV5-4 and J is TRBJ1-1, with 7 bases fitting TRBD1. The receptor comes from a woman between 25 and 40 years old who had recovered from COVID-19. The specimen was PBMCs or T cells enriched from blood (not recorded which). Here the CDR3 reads CASSSQGLNTEAFF. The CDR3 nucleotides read TGTGCCAGCAGCTCACAGGGGTTAAACACTGAAGCTTTCTTT.